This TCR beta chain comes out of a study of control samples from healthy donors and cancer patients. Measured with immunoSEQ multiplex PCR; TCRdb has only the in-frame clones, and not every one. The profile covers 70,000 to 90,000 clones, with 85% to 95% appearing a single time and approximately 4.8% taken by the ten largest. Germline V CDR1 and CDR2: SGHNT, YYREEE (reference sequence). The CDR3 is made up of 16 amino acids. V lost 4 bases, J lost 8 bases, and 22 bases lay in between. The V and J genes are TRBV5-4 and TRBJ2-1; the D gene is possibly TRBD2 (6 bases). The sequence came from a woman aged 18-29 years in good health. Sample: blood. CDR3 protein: CASSPAVLAGSHEQFF. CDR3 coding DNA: TGTGCCAGCAGCCCGGCTGTCCTAGCCGGGAGCCATGAGCAGTTCTTC. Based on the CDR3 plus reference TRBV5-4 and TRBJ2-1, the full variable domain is ETGVTQSPTHLIKTRGQQVTLRCSSQSGHNTVSWYQQALGQGPQFIFQYYREEENGRGNFPPRFSGLQFPNYSSELNVNALELDDSALYLCASSPAVLAGSHEQFFGPGTRLTVL.